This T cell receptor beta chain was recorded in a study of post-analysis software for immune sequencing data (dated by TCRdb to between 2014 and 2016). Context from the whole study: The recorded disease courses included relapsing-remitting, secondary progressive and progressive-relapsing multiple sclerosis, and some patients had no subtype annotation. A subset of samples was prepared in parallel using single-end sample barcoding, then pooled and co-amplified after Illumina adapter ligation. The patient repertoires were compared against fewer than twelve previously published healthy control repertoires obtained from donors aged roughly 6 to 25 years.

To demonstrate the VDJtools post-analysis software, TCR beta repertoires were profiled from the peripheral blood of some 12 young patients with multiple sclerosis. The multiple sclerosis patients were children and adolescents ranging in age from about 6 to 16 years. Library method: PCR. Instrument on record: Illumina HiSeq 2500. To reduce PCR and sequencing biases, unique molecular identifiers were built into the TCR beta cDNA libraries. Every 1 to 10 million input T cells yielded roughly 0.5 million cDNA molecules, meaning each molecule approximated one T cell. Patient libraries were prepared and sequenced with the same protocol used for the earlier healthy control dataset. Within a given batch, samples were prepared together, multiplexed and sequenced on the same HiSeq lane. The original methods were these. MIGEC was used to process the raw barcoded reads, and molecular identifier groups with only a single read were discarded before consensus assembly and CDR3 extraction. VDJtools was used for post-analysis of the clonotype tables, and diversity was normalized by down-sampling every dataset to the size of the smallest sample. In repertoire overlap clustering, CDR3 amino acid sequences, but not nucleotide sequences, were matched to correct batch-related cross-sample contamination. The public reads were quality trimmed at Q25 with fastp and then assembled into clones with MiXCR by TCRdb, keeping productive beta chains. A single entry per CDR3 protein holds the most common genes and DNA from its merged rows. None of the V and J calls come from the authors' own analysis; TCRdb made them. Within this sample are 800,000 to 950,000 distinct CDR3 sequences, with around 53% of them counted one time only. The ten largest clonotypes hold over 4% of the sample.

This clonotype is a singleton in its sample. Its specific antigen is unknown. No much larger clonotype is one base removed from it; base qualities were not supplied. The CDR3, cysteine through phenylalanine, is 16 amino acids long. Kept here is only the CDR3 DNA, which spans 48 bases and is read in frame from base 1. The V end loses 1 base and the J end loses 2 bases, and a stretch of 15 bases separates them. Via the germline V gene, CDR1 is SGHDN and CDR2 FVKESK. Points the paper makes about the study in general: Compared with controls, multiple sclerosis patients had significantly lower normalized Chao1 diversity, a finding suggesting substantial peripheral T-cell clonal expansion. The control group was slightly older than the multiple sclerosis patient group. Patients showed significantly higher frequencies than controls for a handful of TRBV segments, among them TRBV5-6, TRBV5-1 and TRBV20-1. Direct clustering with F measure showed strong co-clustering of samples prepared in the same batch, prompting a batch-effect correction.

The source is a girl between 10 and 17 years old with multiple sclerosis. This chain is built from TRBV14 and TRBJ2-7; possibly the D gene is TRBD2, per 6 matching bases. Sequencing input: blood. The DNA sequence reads TGTGCCAGCAGCCAAGGCTGGGGGGATACGACCTACGAGCAGTACTTC. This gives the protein CASSQGWGDTTYEQYF. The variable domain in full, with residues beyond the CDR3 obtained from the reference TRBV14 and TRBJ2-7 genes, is EAGVTQFPSHSVIEKGQTVTLRCDPISGHDNLYWYRRVMGKEIKFLLHFVKESKQDESGMPNNRFLAERTGGTYSTLKVQPAELEDSGVYFCASSQGWGDTTYEQYFGPGTRLTVT.